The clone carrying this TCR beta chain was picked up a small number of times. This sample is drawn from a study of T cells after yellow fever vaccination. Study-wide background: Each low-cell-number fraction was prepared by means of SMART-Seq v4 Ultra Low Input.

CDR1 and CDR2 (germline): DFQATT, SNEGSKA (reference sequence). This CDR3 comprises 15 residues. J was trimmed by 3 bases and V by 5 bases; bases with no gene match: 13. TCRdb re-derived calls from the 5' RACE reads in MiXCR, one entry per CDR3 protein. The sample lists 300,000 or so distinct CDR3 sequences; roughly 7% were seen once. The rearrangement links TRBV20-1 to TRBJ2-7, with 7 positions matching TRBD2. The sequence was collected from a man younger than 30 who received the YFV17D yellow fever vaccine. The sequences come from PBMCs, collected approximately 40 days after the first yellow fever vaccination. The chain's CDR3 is CSACPIQRGNYEQYF. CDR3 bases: TGCAGTGCTTGCCCGATCCAGCGGGGAAACTACGAGCAGTACTTC.